What follows are 8 T cell receptor beta chains derived from one specimen sequenced in a study of blood T cell repertoires in COVID-19. Data came from immunoSEQ multiplex PCR; TCRdb stores just in-frame clones and leaves some out. The table has about 190,000 clones, approximately 79% seen once; the top ten hold about an eighth. The sample was peripheral blood. The receptor source for this set is a woman aged 50 to 60 with acute or convalescent COVID-19.

The rearrangement links TRBV7-9 to TRBJ1-2, with D unresolved. In germline, CDR1 is SEHNR, CDR2 FQNEAQ (reference sequence). This CDR3 has 13 amino acids. With 1 base removed from V and 4 bases from J, the gap between germline ends came to 7 bases. DNA for the CDR3: TGTGCCAGCAGCTTAGGACATCGCTATGGCTACACCTTC. It yields the protein CASSLGHRYGYTF.

This chain joins TRBV27 and TRBJ2-2; the D is unclear. Germline CDR1 and CDR2: MNHEY and SMNVEV (reference sequence). Trimming stripped 5 bases from V and 3 bases from J, with 4 bases between. The CDR3 is 12 amino acids. The CDR3 DNA follows: TGTGCCAGCAGTCATTACACCGGGGAGCTGTTTTTT. It codes for CASSHYTGELFF.

The chain employs TRBV24-1 and TRBJ2-1, with D uncertain. This CDR3 is 14 amino acids long. In germline, CDR1 is KGHDR, CDR2 SFDVKD. With 6 bases removed from V and 1 base from J, the gap between germline ends came to 9 bases. CDR3 nucleotide sequence: TGTGCCACCAGTCGCGTATCATCCTACAATGAGCAGTTCTTC. As protein: CATSRVSSYNEQFF.

The gene calls are TRBV28 and TRBJ2-7, with 9 bases aligning to TRBD2. The CDR3 sequence is 19 residues long. Per germline, CDR1 MDHEN and CDR2 SYDVKM. Trimming cost V 1 base and J 0 bases; bases outside gene matches: 13. CDR3 nucleotides: TGTGCCAGCAGTTTATTTCCAGCGGGAGGTTCCGAGGGCTCCTACGAGCAGTACTTC. Residues: CASSLFPAGGSEGSYEQYF.

The chain is built from TRBV12-5 and TRBJ2-5; 12 bases line up with TRBD2. The ends lost 3 bases at V and 4 bases at J; junction bases unmatched: 6. Germline assignment: CDR1 LGHNT and CDR2 FRNRAP. This CDR3 has 16 residues. CDR3 sequence reads: CASGLGASGGGETQYF. The CDR3 nucleotides are TGTGCTAGTGGTTTAGGTGCTAGCGGGGGGGGAGAGACCCAGTACTTC.

The V call is TRBV4-2, the J call TRBJ2-2; D is perhaps TRBD2 (5 bases). From germline, CDR1 is LGHNA and CDR2 YNFKEQ. The germline V and J ends were trimmed by 0 bases and 4 bases, with 9 bases remaining between them. The CDR3 extends over 15 amino acids. Here the CDR3 reads CASSQDGLSTGELFF. The CDR3 DNA follows: TGTGCCAGCAGCCAAGATGGACTGTCCACCGGGGAGCTGTTTTTT.

The genes are TRBV12-3 or TRBV12-4 and TRBJ1-5, with D possibly TRBD1 on 6 matching bases. The germline V and J ends were trimmed by 5 bases and 5 bases, with 10 bases remaining between them. CDR3 length: 13 residues. CDR3 sequence: CASSTGRYQPQHF. CDR3 DNA: TGTGCCAGCAGTACAGGGAGATATCAGCCCCAGCATTTT.

The chain has TRBV6-5 and TRBJ2-7; 8 bases agree with TRBD2. CDR3 length: 15 residues. The V gene's germline CDR1 is MNHEY and CDR2 SVGAGI. The ends lost 11 bases at V and 3 bases at J; junction bases unmatched: 15. CDR3 in amino acids: CASSRAPSGGYEQYF. CDR3 DNA sequence: TGTGCCTCCTCCCGGGCACCCAGCGGGGGCTACGAGCAGTACTTC.